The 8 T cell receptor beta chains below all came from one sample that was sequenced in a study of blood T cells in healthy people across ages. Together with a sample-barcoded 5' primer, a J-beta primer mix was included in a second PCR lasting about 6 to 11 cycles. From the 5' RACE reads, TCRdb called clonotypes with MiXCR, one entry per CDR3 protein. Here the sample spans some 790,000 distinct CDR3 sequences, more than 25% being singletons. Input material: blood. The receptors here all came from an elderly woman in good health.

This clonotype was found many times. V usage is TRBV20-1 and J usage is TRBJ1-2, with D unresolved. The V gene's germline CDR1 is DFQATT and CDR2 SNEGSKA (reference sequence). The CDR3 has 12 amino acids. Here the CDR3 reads CSVAVGNYGYTF. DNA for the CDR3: TGCAGCGTGGCAGTCGGTAACTATGGCTACACCTTC.

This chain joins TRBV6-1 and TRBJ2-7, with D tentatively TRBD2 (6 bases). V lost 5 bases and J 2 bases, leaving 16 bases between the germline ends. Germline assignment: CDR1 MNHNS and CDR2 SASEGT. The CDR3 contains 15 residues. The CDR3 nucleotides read TGTGCCAGCAGTCGCCCGGGACTGGGGACCTACGAGCAGTACTTC. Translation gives CASSRPGLGTYEQYF.

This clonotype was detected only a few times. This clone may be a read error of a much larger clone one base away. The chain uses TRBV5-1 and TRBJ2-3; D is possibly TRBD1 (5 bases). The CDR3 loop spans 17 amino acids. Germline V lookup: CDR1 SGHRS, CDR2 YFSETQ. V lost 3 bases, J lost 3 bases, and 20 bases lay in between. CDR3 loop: CASSSVSFRVGTDTQYF. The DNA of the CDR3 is TGCGCCAGCAGCTCGGTCTCCTTCAGGGTTGGGACAGATACGCAGTATTTT.

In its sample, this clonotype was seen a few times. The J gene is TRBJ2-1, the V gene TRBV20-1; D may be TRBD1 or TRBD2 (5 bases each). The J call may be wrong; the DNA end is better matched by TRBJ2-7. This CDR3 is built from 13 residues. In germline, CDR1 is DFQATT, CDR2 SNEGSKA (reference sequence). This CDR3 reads CSAGRSSYNEQYF. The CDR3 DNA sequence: TGCAGTGCGGGACGGAGCTCCTACAATGAGCAGTACTTC.

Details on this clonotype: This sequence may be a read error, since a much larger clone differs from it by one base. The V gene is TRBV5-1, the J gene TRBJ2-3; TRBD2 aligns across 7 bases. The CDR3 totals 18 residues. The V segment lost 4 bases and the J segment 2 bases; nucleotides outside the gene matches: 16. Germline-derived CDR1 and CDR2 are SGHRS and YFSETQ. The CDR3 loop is CASSVLRGGHLITDTQYF. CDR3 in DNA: TGCGCCAGCAGCGTCCTTCGCGGGGGTCACCTTATCACAGATACGCAGTATTTT. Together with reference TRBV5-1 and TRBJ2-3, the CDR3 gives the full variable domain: KAGVTQTPRYLIKTRGQQVTLSCSPISGHRSVSWYQQTPGQGLQFLFEYFSETQRNKGNFPGRFSGRQFSNSRSEMNVSTLELGDSALYLCASSVLRGGHLITDTQYFGPGTRLTVL.

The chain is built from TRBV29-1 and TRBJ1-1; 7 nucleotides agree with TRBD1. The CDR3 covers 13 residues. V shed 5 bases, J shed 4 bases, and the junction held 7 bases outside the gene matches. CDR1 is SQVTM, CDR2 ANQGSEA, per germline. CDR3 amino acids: CSVLQGKGTEAFF. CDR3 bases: TGCAGCGTTTTACAGGGGAAGGGCACTGAAGCTTTCTTT.

The CDR3 region is CSARDHRGYIQYF. In DNA, the CDR3 is TGCAGTGCTAGAGATCATCGGGGGTACATTCAGTACTTC. This chain connects TRBV20-1 to TRBJ2-4; perhaps TRBD2 as D (6 bases). The CDR3 contains 13 residues. Germline CDR1 is DFQATT and CDR2 is SNEGSKA (reference sequence). Between the trimmed V and J ends, which lost 0 bases and 8 bases, there was a span of 11 bases.

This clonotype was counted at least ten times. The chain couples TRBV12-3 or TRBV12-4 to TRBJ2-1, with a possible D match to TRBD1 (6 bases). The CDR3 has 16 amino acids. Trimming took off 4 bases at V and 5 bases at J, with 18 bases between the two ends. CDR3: CASSYRDTGKNNEQFF. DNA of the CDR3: TGTGCCAGCAGTTACAGGGACACAGGGAAGAACAATGAGCAGTTCTTC.